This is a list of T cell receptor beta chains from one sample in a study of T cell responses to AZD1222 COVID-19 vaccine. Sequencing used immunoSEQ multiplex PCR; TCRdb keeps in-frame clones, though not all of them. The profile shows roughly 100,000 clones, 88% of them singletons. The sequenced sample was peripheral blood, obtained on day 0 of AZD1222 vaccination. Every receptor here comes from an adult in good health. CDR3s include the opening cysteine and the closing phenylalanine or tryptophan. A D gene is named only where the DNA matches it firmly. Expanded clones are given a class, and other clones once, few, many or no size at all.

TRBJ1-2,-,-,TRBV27,TGTGCCAGCAGCCTAAATTCTAACTATGGCTACACCTTC,CASSLNSNYGYTF
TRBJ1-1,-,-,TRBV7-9,TGTGCCAGCAGCTCACCCGAACACACTGAAGCTTTCTTT,CASSSPEHTEAFF
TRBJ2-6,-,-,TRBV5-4,TGTGCCAGCAGCTTGTATGGCTCTGGGGCCAACGTCCTGACTTTC,CASSLYGSGANVLTF
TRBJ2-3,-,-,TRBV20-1,TGTTTTATAGCTAGCACAGATACGCAGTATTTT,CFIASTDTQYF
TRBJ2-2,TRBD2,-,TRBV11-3,TGTGCCAGCAGCATAAGGACTAGCGGGGAGCTGTTTTTT,CASSIRTSGELFF
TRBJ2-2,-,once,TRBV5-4,TGTGCCAGCAGCTTAGGGCAGGGTAGTCGGAACACCGGGGAGCTGTTTTTT,CASSLGQGSRNTGELFF
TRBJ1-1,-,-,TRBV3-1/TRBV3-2,TGTGCCAGCAGCCAAGCCGGTGAAGCTTTCTTT,CASSQAGEAFF
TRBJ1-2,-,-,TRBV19,TGTGCCAGTGACCCGGGAGGAACTAACTATGGCTACACCTTC,CASDPGGTNYGYTF
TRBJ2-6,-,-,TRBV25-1,TGTGCCAGCAGTGAGAGATTTGACTCTGGGGCCAACGTCCTGACTTTC,CASSERFDSGANVLTF
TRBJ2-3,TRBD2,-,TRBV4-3,TGCGCCAGCAGCCAAGTGTGGGGACTAGCGGGAGGGAGCGGGTTGGATACGCAGTATTTT,CASSQVWGLAGGSGLDTQYF
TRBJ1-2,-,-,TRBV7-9,TGTGCCAGCAGCTTCCCCAGTGGAGGCTATGGCTACACCTTC,CASSFPSGGYGYTF
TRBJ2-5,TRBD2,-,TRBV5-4,TGTGCCAGCAGCTCCCCCATAGCGGGAGGAGGTGAGACCCAGTACTTC,CASSSPIAGGGETQYF
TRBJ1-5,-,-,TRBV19,TGTGCCAGTAGAGAGGGCAATCAGCCCCAGCATTTT,CASREGNQPQHF
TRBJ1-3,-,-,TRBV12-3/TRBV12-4,TGTGCCAGCAGTTTACAGGGTGACACCATATATTTT,CASSLQGDTIYF
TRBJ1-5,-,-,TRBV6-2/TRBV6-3,TGTGCCAGCAGTTCGCAGCCGAGTAATCAGCCCCAGCATTTT,CASSSQPSNQPQHF
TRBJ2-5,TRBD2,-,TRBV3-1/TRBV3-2,TGTGCCAGCAGCCAAGAAGGGACTAGCCGTCAAGAGACCCAGTACTTC,CASSQEGTSRQETQYF
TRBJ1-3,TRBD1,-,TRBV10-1,TGCGCCAGCAGTGAGTCGGAGGGACAGGGGTCTGGAAACACCATATATTTT,CASSESEGQGSGNTIYF
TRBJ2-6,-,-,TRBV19,TGTGCCAGTAGTATGGAGTCCCCTGGGGCCAACGTCCTGACTTTC,CASSMESPGANVLTF
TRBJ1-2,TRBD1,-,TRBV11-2,TGTGCCAGCAGCTTCCTCCAGGGACAGGGGGCATATGGCTACACCTTC,CASSFLQGQGAYGYTF
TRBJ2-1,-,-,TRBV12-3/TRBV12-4,TGTGCCAGCAGTTTGAGTAGCATCGCTGAGCAGTTCTTC,CASSLSSIAEQFF
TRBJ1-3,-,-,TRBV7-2,TGTGCCAGCAGCTTAGAGCCCGACAGCTCTGGAAACACCATATATTTT,CASSLEPDSSGNTIYF
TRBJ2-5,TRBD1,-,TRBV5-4,TGTGCCAGCAGCTTGCAGGGGGCGTCAGAGACCCAGTACTTC,CASSLQGASETQYF
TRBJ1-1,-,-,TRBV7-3,TGTGCCAGCAGCTTCTCCACGGGGAGCCCCGTCTACACTGAAGCTTTCTTT,CASSFSTGSPVYTEAFF
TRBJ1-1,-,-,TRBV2,TGTGCCAGCTACAGGGAACGGAGAACTGAAGCTTTCTTT,CASYRERRTEAFF
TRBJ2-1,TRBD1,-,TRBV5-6,TGTGCCAGCAGCGTACCGGGACAGGGGTACAATGAGCAGTTCTTC,CASSVPGQGYNEQFF
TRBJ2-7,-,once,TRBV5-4,TGTGCCAGCAGCCCAGGACTTACCTACGAGCAGTACTTC,CASSPGLTYEQYF
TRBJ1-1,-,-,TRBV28,TGTGCCAGCGTCCGGGGGTCCTTCGGTAACACTGAAGCTTTCTTT,CASVRGSFGNTEAFF
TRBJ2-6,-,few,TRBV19,TGTGCCAGTTTTTACCCTGGGGCCAACGTCCTGACTTTC,CASFYPGANVLTF
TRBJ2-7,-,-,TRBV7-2,TGTGCCAGCAGCCCCCAATTCCCTAGCGACTACTCCTACGAGCAGTACTTC,CASSPQFPSDYSYEQYF
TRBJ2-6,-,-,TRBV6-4,TGTGCCAGCAGTGGACAGTCTGGGGCCAACGTCCTGACTTTC,CASSGQSGANVLTF
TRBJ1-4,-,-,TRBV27,TGTGCCAGCAGTTTAGGGGGGAGATTCGATGAAAAACTGTTTTTT,CASSLGGRFDEKLFF
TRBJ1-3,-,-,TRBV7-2,TGTGCCAGCAGCCTCCGGGACTTAGAAGGAAACACCATATATTTT,CASSLRDLEGNTIYF
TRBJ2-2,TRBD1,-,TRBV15,TGTGCCACCAGCAGTCGGACAGGGCCGAACACCGGGGAGCTGTTTTTT,CATSSRTGPNTGELFF
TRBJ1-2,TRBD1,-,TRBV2,TGTGCCAGCAGTCCTGGGACAGAGTGGGGCTACACCTTC,CASSPGTEWGYTF
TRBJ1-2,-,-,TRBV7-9,TGTGCCAGCAGCTTAGGGTCCGGGACAAACTATGGCTACACCTTC,CASSLGSGTNYGYTF
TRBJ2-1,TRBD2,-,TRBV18,TGTGCCAGCTCACCAAACTTGAGCGGGGGGGCCTCCTACAATGAGCAGTTCTTC,CASSPNLSGGASYNEQFF
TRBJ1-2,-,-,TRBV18,TGTGCCAGCTCACCTGCCGGGGGGAACTATGGCTACACCTTC,CASSPAGGNYGYTF
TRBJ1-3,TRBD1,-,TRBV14,TGTGCCAGCAGCACCTCACAGGGGGCGCCTGGAAACACCATATATTTT,CASSTSQGAPGNTIYF
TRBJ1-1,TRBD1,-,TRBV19,TGTGCCAGTATGGGACAGGCCAACACTGAAGCTTTCTTT,CASMGQANTEAFF
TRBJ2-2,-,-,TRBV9,TGTGCCAGCAGCAGCCGGTCGGGGGGCGGCGGGGAGCTGTTTTTT,CASSSRSGGGGELFF
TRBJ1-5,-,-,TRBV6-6,TGTGCCACCGGGGAACTTTCGCCTAGCAATCAGCCCCAGCATTTT,CATGELSPSNQPQHF
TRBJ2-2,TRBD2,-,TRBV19,TGTGCCAGTAGTATAGCGGGGGGGACACCTAACACCGGGGAGCTGTTTTTT,CASSIAGGTPNTGELFF
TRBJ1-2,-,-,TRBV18,TGTGCCAGCTCACCAAGCGCGGGTATCGACTATGGCTACACCTTC,CASSPSAGIDYGYTF
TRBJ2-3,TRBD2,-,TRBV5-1,TGCGCCAGCAGCTTGGGGGCACTAGCGGGGAGCACAGATACGCAGTATTTT,CASSLGALAGSTDTQYF
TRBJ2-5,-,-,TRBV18,TGTGCCAGCTCAGCCCAAGAGACCCAGTACTTC,CASSAQETQYF
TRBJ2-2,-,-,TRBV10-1,TGCGCCAGCAGTGACAGCGGGCACACCGGGGAGCTGTTTTTT,CASSDSGHTGELFF
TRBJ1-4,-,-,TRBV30,TGTGCCTGGAGCGGCACAACTAATGAAAAACTGTTTTTT,CAWSGTTNEKLFF
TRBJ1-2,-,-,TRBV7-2,TGTGCCAGCAGCTTGGGTCTCGGAAACTATGGCTACACCTTC,CASSLGLGNYGYTF
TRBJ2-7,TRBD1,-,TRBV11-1,TGTGCCAGCAGCCTACGGACAGGGAACTACGAGCAGTACTTC,CASSLRTGNYEQYF
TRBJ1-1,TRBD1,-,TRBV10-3,TGTGCCATCACACTCCAGGGGGACACTGAAGCTTTCTTT,CAITLQGDTEAFF
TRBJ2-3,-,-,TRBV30,TGTGCCTGGAGTGTGGGTGATACGCAGTATTTT,CAWSVGDTQYF
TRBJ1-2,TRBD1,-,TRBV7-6,TGTGCCAGCAGCTTAGGCGGGACAGGTTCCTATGGCTACACCTTC,CASSLGGTGSYGYTF
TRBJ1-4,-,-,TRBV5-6,TGTGCCAGCAGCTCTTCCGGGACGGATGAAAAACTGTTTTTT,CASSSSGTDEKLFF
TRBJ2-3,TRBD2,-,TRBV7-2,TGTGCCAGCAGCTCACGGCGGGGGGCATCGGATACGCAGTATTTT,CASSSRRGASDTQYF
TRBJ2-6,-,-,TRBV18,TGTGCCAGCTCACCACCCTTGGGTGGTGGGGCCAACGTCCTGACTTTC,CASSPPLGGGANVLTF
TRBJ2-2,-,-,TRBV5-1,TGCGCCAGCAGCTTGACCTCGAACACCGGGGAGCTGTTTTTT,CASSLTSNTGELFF